The T cell receptor beta chain under discussion was sequenced for a study of shared clonotypes between healthy human individuals. Overall study results and limits: What naive subsets generally showed was a larger estimated richness than memory subsets showed. Several donors showed sharing of 4.5% to 5% of naive CD4 clonotypes.

150 to 250 ng DNA, tens of thousands of T cell genomes, went into each sorted-subset replicate PCR. Only in-frame clones appear in the TCRdb table, and some are missing; sequencing was by immunoSEQ multiplex PCR. This table holds approximately 2.5 million clones, 90% to 95% found once. Concerning this clone: Its cognate antigen is unknown.

Germline loops: CDR1 MNHEY, CDR2 SVGAGI. The CDR3 extends over 15 amino acids. Trimming at V came to 5 bases and at J to 2 bases, leaving 8 bases not matched to a gene. This clonotype originated in a young man in good health. The sample was naive CD4+ T cells sorted from blood. Indicated subset: CD45RA+ positively selected. V and J are TRBV6-5 and TRBJ2-7; 8 nucleotides align to TRBD1. In DNA form, the CDR3 reads TGTGCCAGCAGTCCCGAATGGACAGGGCCCTACGAGCAGTACTTC. It encodes CASSPEWTGPYEQYF.